The clone carrying this T cell receptor (beta chain) was detected a few times. The target antigen is unknown. One entry per CDR3 protein results from TCRdb running MiXCR on the reads. Altogether a few hundred thousand distinct CDR3 sequences are present, 40% being singletons, with the ten largest covering around 46%. Trimming removed 2 bases at V and 0 bases at J, with 19 bases between. CDR1 and CDR2 (germline): LNHDA, SQIVND (reference sequence). The CDR3 totals 18 residues. The sample belongs to a study of T cell repertoires in cytomegalovirus infection. Study details: Recently described HLA-C-restricted plus well-studied HLA-B-restricted CMV epitopes were used. Matching HLA type, along with CMV infection, was indicated by public TCR beta signatures.

Study-wide results and caveats: CMV-specific TCR beta clonotypes restricted by HLA-C were the ones dominating the ex vivo response. Summed frequency of public TCR beta families distinguished CMV carriers with the relevant HLA.

The sequencing used cultured PBMCs, collected from culture after CMV antigen stimulation. The receptor comes from a human donor in good health (CMV status not recorded). Some clones in this sample may be carry-over from other donors' samples. The chain joins TRBV19 to TRBJ1-1; D is perhaps TRBD1 (6 bases). The CDR3 spells CASSISAREGGMNTEAFF. The DNA for the CDR3 is TGTGCCAGTAGTATATCAGCCAGGGAGGGGGGCATGAACACTGAAGCTTTCTTT.